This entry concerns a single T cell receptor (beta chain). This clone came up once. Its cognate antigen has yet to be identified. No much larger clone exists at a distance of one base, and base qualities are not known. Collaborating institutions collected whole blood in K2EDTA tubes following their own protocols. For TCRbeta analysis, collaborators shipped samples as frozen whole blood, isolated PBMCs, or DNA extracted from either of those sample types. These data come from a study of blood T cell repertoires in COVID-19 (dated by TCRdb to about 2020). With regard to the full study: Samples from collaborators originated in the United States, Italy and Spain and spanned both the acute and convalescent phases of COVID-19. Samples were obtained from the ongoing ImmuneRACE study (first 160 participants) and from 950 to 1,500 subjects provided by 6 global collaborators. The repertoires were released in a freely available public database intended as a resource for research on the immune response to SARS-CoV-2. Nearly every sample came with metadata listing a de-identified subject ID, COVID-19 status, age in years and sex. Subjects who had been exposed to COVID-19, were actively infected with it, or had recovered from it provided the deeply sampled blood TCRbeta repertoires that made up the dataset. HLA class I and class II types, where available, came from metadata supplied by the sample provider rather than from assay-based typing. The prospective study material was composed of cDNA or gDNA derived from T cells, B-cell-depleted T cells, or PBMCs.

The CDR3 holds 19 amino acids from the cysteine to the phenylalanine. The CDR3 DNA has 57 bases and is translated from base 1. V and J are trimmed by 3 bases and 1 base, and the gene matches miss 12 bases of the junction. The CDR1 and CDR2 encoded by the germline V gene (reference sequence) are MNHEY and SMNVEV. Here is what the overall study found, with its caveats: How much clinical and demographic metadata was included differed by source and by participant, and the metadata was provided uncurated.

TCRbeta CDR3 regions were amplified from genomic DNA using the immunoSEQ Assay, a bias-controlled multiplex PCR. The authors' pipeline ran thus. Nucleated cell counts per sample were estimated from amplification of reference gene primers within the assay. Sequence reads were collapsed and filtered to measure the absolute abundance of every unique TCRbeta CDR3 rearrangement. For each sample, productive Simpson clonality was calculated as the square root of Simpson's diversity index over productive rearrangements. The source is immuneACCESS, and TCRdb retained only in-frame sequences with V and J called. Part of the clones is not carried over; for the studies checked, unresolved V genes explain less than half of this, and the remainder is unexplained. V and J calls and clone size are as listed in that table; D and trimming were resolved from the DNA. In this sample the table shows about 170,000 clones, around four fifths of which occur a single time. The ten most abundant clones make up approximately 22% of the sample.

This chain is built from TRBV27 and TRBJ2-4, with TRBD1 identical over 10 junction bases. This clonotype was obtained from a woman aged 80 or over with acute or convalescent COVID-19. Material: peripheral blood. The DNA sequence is TGTGCCAGCAGTTTGACGGACAGGGGGGGGGCGTGGGCCAAAAACATTCAGTACTTC. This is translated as CASSLTDRGGAWAKNIQYF.